The 11 T cell receptor beta chains below all came from one sample that was sequenced in a study of blood T cell repertoires in COVID-19. Libraries were prepared by immunoSEQ multiplex PCR; TCRdb keeps only in-frame clonotypes and omits some of them. The sample holds 110,000 or so clones, roughly 84% seen once. The sequenced sample was peripheral blood. Every receptor here comes from a woman aged 45-65 years with acute or convalescent COVID-19.

This clone was picked up one time. This chain links TRBV6-5 with TRBJ1-6; 10 bases are shared with TRBD1. V shed 8 bases, J shed 8 bases, and the junction held 6 bases outside the gene matches. Germline lookup yields CDR1 MNHEY and CDR2 SVGAGI. The CDR3 totals 14 residues. In nucleotides, the CDR3 is TGTGCCAGCGGAGACAGGGGGCTGGATTCACCCCTCCACTTT. This translates into CASGDRGLDSPLHF.

The rearrangement joins TRBV11-2 to TRBJ2-1; TRBD1 aligns across 7 bases. Trimming took 0 bases from V and 7 from J; bases not matched to a gene: 6. Germline V gene lookup returns CDR1 SGHAT and CDR2 FQNNGV. The length of the CDR3 is 15 residues. CDR3 residues: CASSLEGRGFNEQFF. As DNA, the CDR3 is TGTGCCAGCAGCTTAGAGGGCAGGGGGTTTAATGAGCAGTTCTTC.

This clone showed up just a few times. This rearrangement joins TRBV30 to TRBJ1-6, with no clear D. The CDR3 has 13 amino acids. Trimming cost V 1 base and J 8 bases, with 9 bases left between them. From germline, CDR1 is GTSNPN and CDR2 SVGIG (reference sequence). The DNA of the CDR3 is TGTGCCTGGAGTGATTCAGTGGATTCACCCCTCCACTTT. It encodes CAWSDSVDSPLHF.

Comment on this clone: One end of the junction does not line up with germline, which may come from a read error. This chain uses TRBV5-1 with TRBJ1-2; the D is unclear. The CDR3 loop spans 16 amino acids. The germline CDR1 and CDR2 sequences are SGHRS and YFSETQ. The CDR3 DNA is TGCGCCAGCAGCTTGGGGGATTCGGAGATATTGCGGGGTGTAAAATTC. Residues: CASSLGDSEILRGVKF.

The rearrangement joins TRBV30 to TRBJ1-4; 11 bases match TRBD1. CDR1 is GTSNPN and CDR2 is SVGIG in the germline V gene (reference sequence). The CDR3 extends over 16 amino acids. The ends lost 2 bases at V and 8 bases at J; junction bases unmatched: 10. CDR3: CAWSFRDRGIKEKLFF. The CDR3 DNA reads TGTGCCTGGAGTTTCCGGGACAGGGGGATAAAAGAAAAACTGTTTTTT. The full variable domain, completed using reference TRBV30 and TRBJ1-4, is SQTIHQWPATLVQPVGSPLSLECTVEGTSNPNLYWYRQAAGRGLQLLFYSVGIGQISSEVPQNLSASRPQDRQFILSSKKLLLSDSGFYLCAWSFRDRGIKEKLFFGSGTQLSVL.

The sample holds one count of this clone. The V gene is TRBV5-1, the J gene TRBJ2-3, with D uncertain. Germline CDR1 is SGHRS and CDR2 is YFSETQ. The CDR3 contains 12 residues. Between the trimmed V and J ends, which lost 0 bases and 4 bases, there was a span of 3 bases. CDR3 in DNA: TGCGCCAGCAGCTTGGAGCCAGATACGCAGTATTTT. Its translation: CASSLEPDTQYF.

The chain couples TRBV14 to TRBJ2-7; D might be TRBD1 (5 bases). Trimming removed 4 bases from V and 9 bases from J, with 7 bases in between. CDR3 length: 10 amino acids. CDR1 and CDR2 from the germline V gene are SGHDN and FVKESK. The CDR3 is CASSPRGQYF. The CDR3 DNA reads as TGTGCCAGCAGCCCAAGGGGGCAGTACTTC.

The chain joins TRBV5-4 to TRBJ1-1; D is possibly TRBD1 (5 bases). The V end lost 1 base, the J end lost 0 bases, and 16 bases lay between the germline ends. CDR3 size: 17 residues. Germline V gene data show CDR1 as SGHNT and CDR2 as YYREEE (reference sequence). CDR3 region: CASSLYPPGPLNTEAFF. DNA for the CDR3: TGTGCCAGCAGCTTGTACCCGCCAGGGCCCCTGAACACTGAAGCTTTCTTT. Together with reference TRBV5-4 and TRBJ1-1, the CDR3 gives the full variable domain: ETGVTQSPTHLIKTRGQQVTLRCSSQSGHNTVSWYQQALGQGPQFIFQYYREEENGRGNFPPRFSGLQFPNYSSELNVNALELDDSALYLCASSLYPPGPLNTEAFFGQGTRLTVV.

The chain uses TRBV6-5 and TRBJ1-1, with 8 bases aligning to TRBD1. The CDR3 loop spans 14 amino acids. Trimming took 6 bases from V and 1 from J; bases not matched to a gene: 4. Per the germline V gene, CDR1 is MNHEY and CDR2 is SVGAGI. CDR3 sequence (DNA): TGTGCCAGCAGCGACAGGGGTTGGAACACTGAAGCTTTCTTT. Its protein product is CASSDRGWNTEAFF.

This rearrangement joins TRBV7-2 to TRBJ1-2, with D maybe TRBD1 (6 bases). V lost 5 bases, J lost 0 bases, and 10 bases lay in between. Germline CDR1 reads SGHTA; CDR2 reads FQGNSA. This CDR3 region has 14 residues. Here the CDR3 DNA reads TGTGCCAGCAGCCCCTGGACAGCTAACTATGGCTACACCTTC. It translates to CASSPWTANYGYTF.

The chain recombines TRBV6-5 with TRBJ1-1, with D unclear. The length of the CDR3 is 15 residues. The V end lost 0 bases, the J end lost 2 bases, and 10 bases lay between the germline ends. CDR1 is MNHEY and CDR2 is SVGAGI in the germline V gene. The chain's CDR3 is CASSYSREGNTEAFF. CDR3 DNA sequence: TGTGCCAGCAGTTACTCGCGGGAGGGTAACACTGAAGCTTTCTTT.